This T cell receptor beta chain was documented in a study of a mutant IDH1 vaccine in newly diagnosed glioma. Study overall: Vaccinations, eight in total, occurred in weeks 1, 3, 5, 7, 11, 15, 19, 23. Following radiotherapy alone, or alongside temozolomide cycles, vaccination was started after an interval of 4-6 weeks. Antecedent treatment encompassed radiotherapy, temozolomide, or their combination; the majority received both.

In regard to this clone: Its antigen is unidentified.

Sample time point: week 23, last vaccination. All doses held 300 ug of mutant IDH1 20-mer peptide, with topical imiquimod. Those who donated had recent WHO grade 3 or 4 IDH1-mutant, ATRX-lost astrocytomas. TCRdb's copy holds only in-frame clones and misses some; the assay was immunoSEQ multiplex PCR. The table shows about 86,000 clones, with over 75% occurring only once. Trimming cost V 0 bases and J 6 bases, with 20 bases left between them. The CDR3 has 17 amino acids. Per germline, CDR1 SNHLY and CDR2 FYNNEI. This clonotype was sampled from a man aged 30-40 years with glioma. Some clones in this sample may be carry-over from other donors' samples. The sequencing here drew on PBMCs, taken from a glioma patient whose treatment included an IDH1 peptide vaccine. The chain uses TRBV2 and TRBJ1-1; D uncertain. The CDR3 nucleotides are TGTGCCAGCAGTGAAGCTCCCTACCGCGGGGAACCGGCTGAAGCTTTCTTT. Its translation: CASSEAPYRGEPAEAFF.